The 7 T cell receptor beta chains listed next were all sequenced from one sample in a study of response to subunit inactivated influenza vaccine (dated by TCRdb to 2016 to 2018). Reading the label with the study, this specimen's time point is: approximately 47 days after influenza vaccine administration. Library preparation used RT-PCR. Sequencing instrument: Illumina HiSeq 2500. The public reads were reprocessed in TCRdb via fastp at Q25 and MiXCR, keeping in-frame beta chains. Entries are consolidated by CDR3 protein sequence, retaining the most common genes and DNA. Across this sample there are over 400,000 distinct CDR3 sequences, with over 9.5% seen only once. The ten largest clones represent around 12% of the sample. Source: PBMCs from blood, taken 35 to 45 days after vaccination. The receptor set was obtained from a man between 45 and 60 years old who received an inactivated influenza vaccine. Donor details come from another sample of the same person, matched by shared clones.

The chain carries TRBV9 and TRBJ2-1; D remains ambiguous. The V and J ends lost 0 bases and 5 bases respectively, with 9 bases between them. The CDR3 has 14 residues. Germline CDR1 reads SGDLS; CDR2 reads YYNGEE. CDR3 sequence: CASSVVGLDNEQFF. The CDR3, as DNA: TGTGCCAGCAGCGTAGTAGGTCTTGACAATGAGCAGTTCTTC.

This clonotype was seen many times. The rearrangement joins TRBV20-1 to TRBJ2-1, with 8 nucleotides matching TRBD2. V was clipped by 1 base and J by 4 bases; unmatched bases: 3. CDR3 size: 14 residues. Per the germline V gene, CDR1 is DFQATT and CDR2 is SNEGSKA (reference sequence). Here the CDR3 reads CSARGREAYNEQFF. CDR3 in DNA: TGCAGTGCTAGAGGGCGGGAGGCTTACAATGAGCAGTTCTTC.

This clonotype appeared a few times. This chain uses TRBV5-1 with TRBJ2-3; D gene unclear. The V end lost 2 bases, the J end lost 3 bases, and 19 bases lay between the germline ends. The CDR3 runs to 17 residues. From germline, CDR1 is SGHRS and CDR2 YFSETQ. The CDR3, as DNA: TGCGCCAGCAGCTTAAGGGCAGGCCCGGCCCTAACAGATACGCAGTATTTT. It specifies CASSLRAGPALTDTQYF.

This clonotype was picked up a small number of times. This sequence joins TRBV12-3 or TRBV12-4 and TRBJ2-5, with 13 bases identical to TRBD2. Trimming cost V 2 bases and J 8 bases; bases outside gene matches: 5. The CDR3 loop spans 15 amino acids. CDR3 in DNA: TGTGCCAGCAGTTTACGGACTAGCGGGAGTCCCACCCAGTACTTC. It translates to CASSLRTSGSPTQYF.

This clonotype was recorded at least ten times. The chain couples TRBV6-1 to TRBJ1-6; 8 positions agree with TRBD1. With 6 bases clipped from V and 7 bases from J, the junction kept 8 bases outside the gene matches. CDR1 and CDR2 (germline): MNHNS, SASEGT. The CDR3 is made up of 15 amino acids. Here the CDR3 reads CASRGQGIPNSPLHF. The CDR3 bases are TGTGCCAGCAGAGGACAGGGAATCCCCAATTCACCCCTCCACTTT.

V usage is TRBV29-1 and J usage is TRBJ2-5; D is possibly TRBD1 (7 bases). V was shortened by 5 bases and J by 5 bases, with 12 bases between the two germline ends. The CDR3 has 12 residues. Per germline, CDR1 SQVTM and CDR2 ANQGSEA. CDR3 sequence: CSVQGGAETQYF. CDR3 coding DNA: TGCAGCGTTCAGGGGGGAGCGGAGACCCAGTACTTC.

The gene calls are TRBV6-2 or TRBV6-3 and TRBJ1-5; TRBD1 aligns across 9 bases. This CDR3 spans 14 amino acids. Trimming took 5 bases from V and 7 from J; bases not matched to a gene: 6. Germline V gene sequence: CDR1 MNHEY, CDR2 SVGEGT. Here the CDR3 DNA reads TGTGCCAGCAGTGAGGACAGGGGCCAACAGCCCCAGCATTTT. As protein: CASSEDRGQQPQHF.